The source of this T cell receptor beta chain is a study of T cell changes during pregnancy in multiple sclerosis. The protocol was immunoSEQ multiplex PCR, while the TCRdb copy is restricted to in-frame clones and leaves out a portion. The data show approximately 9,000 clones, more than 80% seen once. This CDR3 has 16 residues. The germline V gene encodes CDR1 SGHVS and CDR2 FNYEAQ. The trim removed 6 bases at V and 3 bases at J, leaving 11 bases unmatched. The V call is TRBV7-6, the J call TRBJ2-3; 8 bases are shared with TRBD1. Sequences were derived from CD8+ T cells from peripheral blood mononuclear cells, sampled in the third trimester of pregnancy. The receptor was isolated from a female donor in good health, enrolled as a control in a pregnancy study. The CDR3, as DNA: TGTGCCAGCAGTCTCAGGGGGCTCACGGGAACAGATACGCAGTATTTT. Amino acids: CASSLRGLTGTDTQYF.